The next 23 T cell receptor beta chains were all read from a single sample in a study of Graves' ophthalmopathy and Graves' hyperthyroidism. Amplification targeted the TCR beta CDR3 regions, with RNA transcripts as the source material. The library came from an HTBI-primed first-round RT-PCR and a second-round multiplex PCR. TCRdb reprocessed the multiplex PCR reads via MiXCR and lists one record per CDR3 protein. This table has around 1.1 million distinct CDR3 sequences, less than 45% appearing once. The sequenced material came from peripheral blood or thyroid tissue (not recorded which). These receptors were taken from an adult man with Graves' hyperthyroidism.

This clonotype was counted ten times or more. The V gene is TRBV19, the J gene TRBJ2-7; TRBD1 matches at 7 bases. After removal of 6 bases from V and 3 bases from J, the junction contained 8 bases not matched to a gene. This CDR3 region has 14 residues. Germline-derived CDR1 and CDR2 are LNHDA and SQIVND (reference sequence). The CDR3 nucleotides are TGTGCCAGTAGGAAGACAGGGATGGGCTACGAGCAGTACTTC. Residues: CASRKTGMGYEQYF.

Only a few counts were recorded for this clonotype. V and J are TRBV4-3 and TRBJ1-2; 10 nucleotides line up with TRBD1. CDR3 length equals 16 residues. The V gene's germline CDR1 is LGHNA and CDR2 YSLEER. V shed 4 bases, J shed 4 bases, and the junction held 9 bases outside the gene matches. The CDR3 protein is CASSPGDRGGGYGYTF. CDR3 nucleotide sequence: TGCGCCAGCAGCCCCGGGGACAGGGGAGGAGGCTATGGCTACACCTTC.

The V gene is TRBV29-1, the J gene TRBJ2-1; maybe TRBD2 (5 bases). Germline V lookup: CDR1 SQVTM, CDR2 ANQGSEA. V lost 6 bases and J lost 3, with 6 bases in between. The CDR3 consists of 11 residues. CDR3 sequence: CSVLDYNEQFF. As DNA, the CDR3 is TGCAGCGTACTAGACTACAATGAGCAGTTCTTC.

This clonotype has a count of ten or more. The rearrangement links TRBV19 to TRBJ1-4; the match to TRBD1 covers 8 bases. The CDR3 sequence is 14 residues long. Germline trimming cut 5 bases from V and 7 bases from J; bases unmatched to any gene: 6. Germline V gives CDR1 LNHDA, CDR2 SQIVND (reference sequence). CDR3 sequence: CASSRTGKGEKLFF. The CDR3 DNA sequence: TGTGCCAGTAGTCGGACAGGGAAAGGTGAAAAACTGTTTTTT.

V and J are TRBV7-2 and TRBJ2-7, with D possibly called TRBD1 or TRBD2 (6 bases each). Deletions cut 1 base from V and 3 bases from J, with 13 bases between. The CDR3 is 15 residues long. The V gene's germline CDR1 is SGHTA and CDR2 FQGNSA. CDR3 in DNA: TGTGCCAGCAGCTTAGTAGGGGGGATAGGCTACGAGCAGTACTTC. Protein: CASSLVGGIGYEQYF.

A few counts support this clonotype. V and J are TRBV4-1 and TRBJ1-2; the match to TRBD1 covers 10 bases. The CDR3 has 16 residues. The trim removed 5 bases at V and 4 bases at J, leaving 10 bases unmatched. Germline V gene sequence: CDR1 MGHRA, CDR2 YSYEKL. The CDR3 bases are TGCGCCAGCAGCGCCCGAACCGGGACAGGGGTCTATGGCTACACCTTC. It is translated as CASSARTGTGVYGYTF.

This clonotype was found many times. V gene TRBV10-3 combines with J gene TRBJ2-5; D remains unclear. This CDR3 region has 14 residues. Germline V CDR1 and CDR2: ENHRY, SYGVKD. With 0 bases removed from V and 2 bases from J, the gap between germline ends came to 7 bases. The CDR3 DNA follows: TGTGCCATCAGTGAGTCTCCTAATCAAGAGACCCAGTACTTC. Residues: CAISESPNQETQYF.

The chain employs TRBV10-3 and TRBJ1-3; 7 bases map to TRBD1. The CDR3 is 17 amino acids. V lost 1 base, J lost 0 bases, and 6 bases stayed unmatched. The germline gives CDR1 ENHRY, CDR2 SYGVKD. The CDR3 spells CAISEFGDSSSGNTIYF. The CDR3 DNA is TGTGCCATCAGTGAGTTTGGGGACAGCTCCTCTGGAAACACCATATATTTT.

For this clonotype: The conserved closing phenylalanine or tryptophan is absent in this CDR3, likely reflecting a read error. The chain employs TRBV7-9 and TRBJ1-5; D is unclear. Germline loops: CDR1 SEHNR, CDR2 FQNEAQ (reference sequence). CDR3 length: 13 amino acids. V was trimmed by 3 bases and J by 3 bases, leaving 6 bases between them. The CDR3 loop is CASSLGDNQPQHL. CDR3 nucleotides: TGTGCCAGCAGCTTGGGAGACAATCAGCCCCAGCATCTT.

Notes on this clonotype: The junction departs from the called germline gene at one end, perhaps through a read error. The chain couples TRBV5-1 to TRBJ2-2; D assignment may be TRBD1 or TRBD2 (5 bases each). The length of the CDR3 is 16 residues. The germline V gene encodes CDR1 SGHRS and CDR2 YFSETQ. DNA for the CDR3: TGCGCCAGCAGCTTGGTGCAGGGTAGTATCACCGGGGAACTGTTTTTT. Residues: CASSLVQGSITGELFF.

The CDR3 bases are TGTGCCAGCATCAGGGAACTCTCCTCTGGAAACACCATATATTTT. This codes for CASIRELSSGNTIYF. This sequence joins TRBV7-9 and TRBJ1-3, with D tentatively TRBD1 (5 bases). The CDR3 totals 15 residues. In germline, CDR1 is SEHNR, CDR2 FQNEAQ (reference sequence). V was pared by 7 bases and J by 0 bases, with 13 bases between.

V and J are TRBV24-1 and TRBJ2-1; 8 positions agree with TRBD2. Germline-derived CDR1 and CDR2 are KGHDR and SFDVKD. CDR3 size: 14 residues. After removal of 6 bases from V and 7 bases from J, the junction contained 7 bases not matched to a gene. CDR3 sequence reads: CATSSAGGGNEQFF. In nucleotides, the CDR3 is TGTGCCACCAGTTCTGCGGGAGGTGGGAATGAGCAGTTCTTC.

For this clonotype: A clone one base away is much larger, so this may be a read error. The CDR3 region has the DNA TGCAGTGCTAGAATCAGTGTCAGTTGGGGCGAGCAGTACTTC. It encodes CSARISVSWGEQYF. The rearrangement uses TRBV20-1 and TRBJ2-7, with D unclear. Germline V gene data show CDR1 as DFQATT and CDR2 as SNEGSKA (reference sequence). The ends were cut back, 2 bases at V and 6 bases at J, with 17 bases in the middle. CDR3 length equals 14 residues.

This rearrangement joins TRBV20-1 to TRBJ2-2; D remains ambiguous. Trimming shortened V by 4 bases and J by 6 bases, and 15 bases separated the two germline ends. Germline V lookup: CDR1 DFQATT, CDR2 SNEGSKA (reference sequence). The CDR3 loop spans 14 amino acids. Written as DNA, the CDR3 is TGCAGTGCTATGCCAGGTGGATTGTCCGGGGAGCTGTTTTTT. Amino acid sequence: CSAMPGGLSGELFF.

The sample holds a few counts of this clonotype. The gene calls are TRBV12-3 or TRBV12-4 and TRBJ2-7; tentatively, D is TRBD2 (5 bases). V gave up 10 bases and J gave up 0 bases, with 13 bases separating them. The length of the CDR3 is 13 residues. CDR3 region: CATCSANSYEQYF. CDR3 DNA: TGTGCCACGTGTAGCGCCAACTCCTACGAGCAGTACTTC.

This clonotype was recorded many times. The J gene is TRBJ1-2, the V gene TRBV2; no clear D gene. The CDR3 is made up of 13 amino acids. Germline assignment: CDR1 SNHLY and CDR2 FYNNEI. Trimming pared 4 bases from V and 6 bases from J, leaving 12 bases between. The CDR3 DNA follows: TGTGCCAGCAGTGTAGGGCGTCCGGATGGCTACACCTTC. Residues: CASSVGRPDGYTF.

As concerns this clonotype: Possible read error: a much larger clone is one base away. The chain combines TRBV5-6 with TRBJ2-7; possibly TRBD2 for D (5 bases). Per germline, CDR1 SGHDT and CDR2 YYEEEE. CDR3 length equals 12 residues. The CDR3 loop reads CVSSLYGDEQYF. CDR3 DNA: TGTGTCAGCAGCTTGTACGGGGATGAGCAGTACTTC.

This clonotype was counted at least ten times. V is TRBV4-1 and J is TRBJ2-5; no firm D call. This CDR3 spans 12 amino acids. The V gene lost 0 bases and the J gene lost 7 bases, with 6 bases spanning the gap. Germline CDR1 MGHRA, CDR2 YSYEKL. This CDR3 is CASSQDPSTQYF. For the CDR3, the DNA is TGCGCCAGCAGCCAAGACCCGTCGACCCAGTACTTC.

Concerning this clonotype: Sequence at one end of the junction differs from germline and may be a read error. The V call is TRBV4-1, the J call TRBJ2-7; unclear D gene. CDR1 and CDR2 from the germline V gene are MGHRA and YSYEKL. This CDR3 spans 14 amino acids. CDR3 bases: TGTGCCAGCAGCCACGGTCTAGGTATCTACGAGCAGTACTTC. It yields the protein CASSHGLGIYEQYF.

The sample holds many counts of this clonotype. This may arise from a read error, as a much more abundant clone is one base away. This chain joins TRBV2 and TRBJ1-5; D is unclear. The CDR3 sequence is 15 residues long. CDR1 SNHLY and CDR2 FYNNEI come from the germline V gene. Between the trimmed V and J ends, which lost 1 base and 0 bases, there was a span of 7 bases. CDR3 nucleotides: TGTGCCAGCAGTGAAGGGGCAGGTAGCAATCAGCCCCAGCATTTT. It specifies CASSEGAGSNQPQHF.

The rearrangement links TRBV10-3 to TRBJ1-4, with D tentatively TRBD1 (5 bases). CDR1 is ENHRY, CDR2 SYGVKD, per germline. The CDR3 spans 14 residues. V gave up 10 bases and J gave up 0 bases, with 12 bases separating them. DNA for the CDR3: TGTGCCACCGGGGTGGGGGCAACTAATGAAAAACTGTTTTTT. Encoded protein: CATGVGATNEKLFF.

A remark on this clonotype: Compared with germline, one end of the junction differs, possibly owing to a read error. The genes are TRBV9 and TRBJ1-2; no clear D gene. This CDR3 has 13 amino acids. CDR1 is SGDLS, CDR2 YYNGEE, per germline. The CDR3 is CVSSSTENYGYTF. The CDR3 region has the DNA TGTGTCAGCAGCTCTACAGAGAACTATGGCTACACCTTC.

This clonotype was seen a handful of times. The V call is TRBV27, the J call TRBJ1-6, with unresolved D. V dropped 5 bases and J dropped 7 bases, with 15 bases sitting between them. This CDR3 has 15 amino acids. Looked up from germline, CDR1 is MNHEY and CDR2 is SMNVEV (reference sequence). This CDR3 is CASSAATGWNSPLHF. As DNA, the CDR3 is TGTGCCAGCAGTGCCGCGACTGGGTGGAATTCACCCCTCCACTTT.